The rows below give T cell receptor beta chains drawn from one sample of a study of OX40 agonist ivuxolimab in advanced cancers. Assay used: immunoSEQ multiplex PCR; TCRdb lists only in-frame clones, some missing. The data contain roughly 56,000 clones, approximately 91% of them singletons. The source material was CD4+ or CD8+ T cells sorted from blood, sampled in a trial of the OX40 agonist ivuxolimab. These receptors originate from an adult with an advanced solid tumor such as melanoma, head and neck, liver or kidney cancer. The CDR3 runs from the conserved cysteine through the conserved F or W.

cdr3_aa,v_call,cdr3_length
CASSLVDGKATNEKLFF,TRBV5-1,17
CATSREIPGTERDSTDTQYF,TRBV15,20
CASSQNDRGPYEQYF,TRBV4-1,15
CASSTTGDSYEQYF,TRBV18,14
CASSSGVRGRPYEQYF,TRBV7-9,16
CASSYSRQGSTDTQYF,TRBV6-5,16
CASSAASGATYEQYF,TRBV2,15
CASSLGSGIGNYEQYF,TRBV5-1,16
CASSTAEDSGGDTQYF,TRBV7-9,16
CASSPHPDPDTQYF,TRBV4-1,14
CASSEYGRDFSGDEQFF,TRBV25-1,17
CASSYDRLGNEQFF,TRBV28,14
CASSLEGSTPFLGQYF,TRBV13,16
CASSLVEYREQYF,TRBV7-9,13
CASSLAAAGYNEQFF,TRBV7-9,15
CASSPRTGITDTQYF,TRBV4-2,15
CASSIATSSYNEQFF,TRBV19,15
CAWEDGTLDRTDTQYF,TRBV30,16
CASSFPGGYEQYF,TRBV28,13
CASSQDRGLAVRSYNEQFF,TRBV4-1,19
CASSAGTGVKVGWMNTEAFF,TRBV19,20
CASASDSNTGELFF,TRBV28,14
CASSGVTGELFF,TRBV28,12
CASSQDRGDQPQHF,TRBV4-3,14
CASNPVENTEAFF,TRBV7-9,13
CASSRDRGTNEKLFF,TRBV4-3,15
CATSRAVAGVWNEQFF,TRBV15,16
CASSSLGQGYTEAFF,TRBV5-8,15
CASSYSYPSSYEQYF,TRBV6-5,15
CAWNRNYGYTF,TRBV30,11
CASSLEGVTNTGELFF,TRBV5-6,16
CASSVAPGAGSYEQYF,TRBV9,16
CASSLSSGGYEQYF,TRBV27,14
CASTGVGETQYF,TRBV2,12
CASSVGQAGYEQYF,TRBV9,14
CASSQQELSYEQYF,TRBV4-1,14
CASSLGLSGAHQPQHF,TRBV28,16
CATGVWKTEAFF,TRBV27,12
CASSYGAGGNQPQHF,TRBV11-2,15
CASSLEGTGTAFF,TRBV5-1,13
CARSLARRVRYGYTF,TRBV5-3,15
CASSFTGSYEQYF,TRBV27,13
CASSLGTASTDTQYF,TRBV7-3,15
CASILHRGHEQYF,TRBV5-5,13
CASSYPDGNEQYF,TRBV6-5,13
CASSLVTNEQYF,TRBV13,12
CASSTGLAGVETQYF,TRBV9,15
CASSQDGTSGSNEQYF,TRBV4-2,16
CASGFGLRDYGYTF,TRBV12-5,14
CASSNLDRGGEKLFF,TRBV18,15
CASSWGTGVPLGYEQYF,TRBV28,17
CASSLELAGAFSGELFF,TRBV7-2,17
CASSTIAGGSYNEQFF,TRBV11-1,16
CASSLTQGNEQFF,TRBV5-4,13
CASSIQGSYEQYF,TRBV19,13
CASSDSSAPNNEQFF,TRBV6-4,15
CASSPSGQSQPQHF,TRBV6-5,14
CASSQDALGPGEQYF,TRBV4-3,15
CASSVRESSYEQYF,TRBV9,14
CASSQDRQGPGNTIYF,TRBV4-3,16